The 5 T cell receptor beta chains presented below share a single source sample, sequenced in a study of OX40 agonist ivuxolimab in advanced cancers. This table comes from immunoSEQ multiplex PCR, and its TCRdb copy is limited to in-frame clones, with some not included. There are around 95,000 clones in the sample; approximately 90% occur only once, and about 0.49% lies in the top ten. The source material was CD4+ or CD8+ T cells sorted from blood, sampled in a trial of the OX40 agonist ivuxolimab. The source of these receptors is an adult with an advanced solid tumor such as melanoma, head and neck, liver or kidney cancer.

V gene TRBV7-9 combines with J gene TRBJ1-2, with a weak D call TRBD1 (5 bases). Germline lookup yields CDR1 SEHNR and CDR2 FQNEAQ (reference sequence). This CDR3 comprises 14 residues. Trimming cost V 4 bases and J 4 bases, with 13 bases left between them. CDR3 nucleotides: TGTGCCAGCAGCTGGGGCGGGAATTTCTATGGCTACACCTTC. Its protein product is CASSWGGNFYGYTF.

The rearrangement joins TRBV9 to TRBJ2-7; 7 bases align to TRBD1. After removal of 3 bases from V and 2 bases from J, the junction contained 8 bases not matched to a gene. Germline-derived CDR1 and CDR2 are SGDLS and YYNGEE. This CDR3 contains 15 residues. CDR3 amino acids: CASSAGTALAYEQYF. The CDR3 DNA is TGTGCCAGCAGCGCCGGGACAGCGTTAGCCTACGAGCAGTACTTC.

In regard to this clone: A junction end diverges from the germline sequence, so it may reflect a read error. The CDR3 loop reads CASSVVSQAGEQYF. The CDR3 nucleotides are TGTGCCAGCAGCGTAGTTTCCCAGGCGGGGGAGCAGTACTTT. The chain uses TRBV9 and TRBJ2-7; the match to TRBD2 covers 7 bases. Germline lookup yields CDR1 SGDLS and CDR2 YYNGEE. The CDR3 contains 14 residues.

V is TRBV5-6 and J is TRBJ1-5; no firm D call. Trimming pared 4 bases from V and 5 bases from J, leaving 16 bases between. The CDR3 contains 15 residues. CDR1 is SGHDT and CDR2 is YYEEEE in the germline V gene. The CDR3 reads CASSPGPDPYQPQHF. The CDR3 region has the DNA TGTGCCAGCAGCCCTGGACCGGACCCCTATCAGCCCCAGCATTTT.

The chain couples TRBV27 to TRBJ2-7; unclear D gene. The CDR3 length is 11 residues. The germline V gene has CDR1 MNHEY and CDR2 SMNVEV (reference sequence). The germline V and J ends were trimmed by 5 bases and 4 bases, with 6 bases remaining between them. CDR3 sequence reads: CASSTQYEQYF. CDR3 DNA: TGTGCCAGCAGTACTCAATACGAGCAGTACTTC.